The 25 T cell receptor beta chains in this list originate from one sample, sequenced in a study of CD8+ T cells in alopecia areata. Extracted RNA was reverse transcribed into cDNA, the sequencing template. The method was immunoSEQ multiplex PCR; TCRdb's version includes in-frame clones alone and lacks a portion of them. This sample yields tens of thousands of clones, of which around 67% are seen a single time; around a quarter belongs to the top ten. Treatment denoted: oral pan-JAK inhibitor, 5-10 mg twice daily. The sample was CD8+ T cells sorted from blood, taken at week 24, from a patient treated with tofacitinib. Receptors originate from a human donor with alopecia areata.

A few counts support this clone. The rearrangement uses TRBV6-5 and TRBJ2-5; 11 bases are shared with TRBD1. J was trimmed by 5 bases and V by 3 bases; bases with no gene match: 5. CDR3 length: 15 amino acids. The germline V gene has CDR1 MNHEY and CDR2 SVGAGI. This CDR3 is CASSYRDRGMETQYF. CDR3 bases: TGTGCCAGCAGTTATCGGGACAGGGGGATGGAGACCCAGTACTTC.

The J gene is TRBJ2-7, the V gene TRBV2, with D possibly matching TRBD1 (5 bases). This CDR3 region has 14 residues. V was shortened by 6 bases and J by 5 bases, with 17 bases between the two germline ends. Germline V gives CDR1 SNHLY, CDR2 FYNNEI. The CDR3 DNA follows: TGTGCCAGCAGCTTGCAGGGCAGGGTCCACGAGCAGTACTTC. Encoded protein: CASSLQGRVHEQYF.

The J gene is TRBJ2-7, the V gene TRBV27; 7 nucleotides line up with TRBD1. CDR1 and CDR2 from the germline V gene are MNHEY and SMNVEV (reference sequence). CDR3 size: 14 residues. With 4 bases clipped from V and 2 bases from J, the junction kept 5 bases outside the gene matches. The CDR3 DNA reads as TGTGCCAGCAGTTCTCGACAGGGCCCCTACGAGCAGTACTTC. The encoded protein is CASSSRQGPYEQYF.

This clone was picked up a small number of times. The V and J genes are TRBV7-9 and TRBJ2-7; no firm D call. Germline loops: CDR1 SEHNR, CDR2 FQNEAQ (reference sequence). V gave up 0 bases and J gave up 5 bases, with 8 bases separating them. CDR3 length equals 13 residues. In nucleotides, the CDR3 is TGTGCCAGCAGCTTAGCGCTAATCGACGAGCAGTACTTC. This gives the protein CASSLALIDEQYF.

This clone was seen more than once but under ten times. The rearrangement links TRBV6-5 to TRBJ1-1; no reliable D call. V lost 0 bases, J lost 4 bases, and 12 bases lay in between. This CDR3 is 15 amino acids long. Looked up from germline, CDR1 is MNHEY and CDR2 is SVGAGI. The DNA for the CDR3 is TGTGCCAGCAGTTACTCATCGGCCCTGGGCACTGAAGCTTTCTTT. Translating it yields CASSYSSALGTEAFF.

The V and J genes are TRBV7-9 and TRBJ2-1, with 9 bases aligning to TRBD1. The CDR3 length is 13 residues. Germline CDR1 and CDR2: SEHNR and FQNEAQ (reference sequence). Trimming took 4 bases from V and 6 from J; bases not matched to a gene: 1. Here the CDR3 reads CASSSTGGNEQFF. CDR3 nucleotide sequence: TGTGCCAGCAGCTCGACAGGGGGCAATGAGCAGTTCTTC.

V and J are TRBV13 and TRBJ2-1, with unresolved D. The CDR3 loop spans 15 amino acids. With 4 bases removed from V and 2 bases from J, the gap between germline ends came to 12 bases. The V gene's germline CDR1 is PRHDT and CDR2 FYEKMQ (reference sequence). CDR3 sequence: CASSWIGWAYNEQFF. The CDR3 nucleotides read TGTGCCAGCAGCTGGATAGGCTGGGCCTACAATGAGCAGTTCTTC.

This chain joins TRBV29-1 and TRBJ1-3, with D possibly matching TRBD1 (6 bases). The CDR3 extends over 12 amino acids. V was cut by 3 bases and J by 3 bases, with 6 bases left in between. Germline CDR1 is SQVTM and CDR2 is ANQGSEA. The CDR3 nucleotides are TGCAGCGTTGAGGACAGTGGAAACACCATATATTTT. It yields the protein CSVEDSGNTIYF. The variable domain in full, completed from reference TRBV29-1 and TRBJ1-3, reads SAVISQKPSRDICQRGTSLTIQCQVDSQVTMMFWYRQQPGQSLTLIATANQGSEATYESGFVIDKFPISRPNLTFSTLTVSNMSPEDSSIYLCSVEDSGNTIYFGEGSWLTVV.

The V and J genes are TRBV9 and TRBJ2-7, with 12 bases matching TRBD2. The CDR3 runs to 15 residues. Germline V gene data show CDR1 as SGDLS and CDR2 as YYNGEE. V lost 3 bases to trimming and J lost 4 bases; unmatched junction nucleotides: 5. The CDR3 spells CASSASGREDYEQYF. The CDR3 region has the DNA TGTGCCAGCAGCGCTAGCGGGAGGGAGGATTACGAGCAGTACTTC. The full variable domain, its missing parts supplied by reference TRBV9 and TRBJ2-7, is DSGVTQTPKHLITATGQRVTLRCSPRSGDLSVYWYQQSLDQGLQFLIQYYNGEERAKGNILERFSAQQFPDLHSELNLSSLELGDSALYFCASSASGREDYEQYFGPGTRLTVT.

The rearrangement links TRBV4-1 to TRBJ2-1; 12 nucleotides align to TRBD1. Germline V gives CDR1 MGHRA, CDR2 YSYEKL. Unmatched junction bases numbered 3, after V lost 4 bases and J lost 5 bases. The CDR3 length is 15 residues. The CDR3 sequence is CASSPGTGGNNEQFF. In DNA form, the CDR3 reads TGCGCCAGCAGCCCAGGGACAGGGGGCAACAATGAGCAGTTCTTC.

This rearrangement joins TRBV19 to TRBJ1-1; no clear D. The ends were cut back, 1 base at V and 0 bases at J, with 21 bases in the middle. The V gene's germline CDR1 is LNHDA and CDR2 SQIVND (reference sequence). The CDR3 sequence is 19 residues long. CDR3 region: CASSIVSRARPFMNTEAFF. The CDR3 DNA follows: TGTGCCAGTAGTATAGTAAGTAGAGCCCGGCCTTTCATGAACACTGAAGCTTTCTTT.

This clone appeared once. This sequence joins TRBV4-1 and TRBJ2-7; D is uncertain. CDR3 length: 18 residues. Germline V gives CDR1 MGHRA, CDR2 YSYEKL. The V end was cut by 0 bases, the J end by 4 bases, with 22 bases between. In DNA, the CDR3 is TGCGCCAGCAGCCAAGATGAATTAGGAAGGCCCTTATTTTACGAGCAGTACTTC. Translation: CASSQDELGRPLFYEQYF.

V and J are TRBV2 and TRBJ2-7; a possible D gene is TRBD1 (6 bases). Between the trimmed V and J ends, which lost 6 bases and 1 base, there was a span of 16 bases. The CDR3 length is 15 residues. In germline, CDR1 is SNHLY, CDR2 FYNNEI. CDR3 in DNA: TGTGCCAGCAGCCTTATCAAACAGGGTTCCTACGAGCAGTACTTC. Translating it yields CASSLIKQGSYEQYF.

The chain carries TRBV5-6 and TRBJ1-5, with D uncertain. V dropped 1 base and J dropped 2 bases, with 7 bases sitting between them. The V gene's germline CDR1 is SGHDT and CDR2 YYEEEE. CDR3 length equals 14 residues. In DNA form, the CDR3 reads TGTGCCAGCAGCTTGTATTTCGGCAATCAGCCCCAGCATTTT. Residues: CASSLYFGNQPQHF.

The chain is built from TRBV5-1 and TRBJ2-7; D is unclear. V lost 0 bases and J 3 bases, leaving 4 bases between the germline ends. Germline assignment: CDR1 SGHRS and CDR2 YFSETQ. The CDR3 loop spans 12 amino acids. CDR3 amino acids: CASSLDNYEQYF. CDR3 nucleotides: TGCGCCAGCAGCTTGGACAACTACGAGCAGTACTTC.

The chain is built from TRBV7-2 and TRBJ2-7; TRBD1 agrees at 8 bases. This CDR3 region has 13 residues. Germline V gene lookup returns CDR1 SGHTA and CDR2 FQGNSA. Trimming removed 4 bases from V and 4 bases from J; junction bases left unmatched: 3. The DNA of the CDR3 is TGTGCCAGCAGCTGGGGACAGGCGTACGAGCAGTACTTC. Its translation is CASSWGQAYEQYF.

The chain couples TRBV4-3 to TRBJ2-1, with D uncertain. The CDR3 extends over 17 amino acids. CDR1 is LGHNA, CDR2 YSLEER, per germline. V lost 0 bases and J 2 bases, leaving 14 bases between the germline ends. CDR3 amino acids: CASSQDLSRSAYNEQFF. The DNA for the CDR3 is TGCGCCAGCAGCCAAGATCTCTCGCGGAGCGCCTACAATGAGCAGTTCTTC.

The chain is built from TRBV25-1 and TRBJ2-2; 10 bases match TRBD2. Germline V gene lookup returns CDR1 MGHDK and CDR2 SYGVNS. The CDR3 extends over 17 amino acids. With 4 bases clipped from V and 4 bases from J, the junction kept 9 bases outside the gene matches. CDR3 sequence reads: CASSAQGLAGVTGELFF. CDR3 in DNA: TGTGCCAGCAGTGCCCAAGGGCTAGCGGGAGTCACCGGGGAGCTGTTTTTT.

The V gene is TRBV5-1, the J gene TRBJ2-2; 9 nucleotides line up with TRBD2. V shed 3 bases, J shed 7 bases, and the junction held 10 bases outside the gene matches. Per the germline V gene, CDR1 is SGHRS and CDR2 is YFSETQ. The CDR3 is 16 amino acids. This CDR3 reads CASSYPAGGPGGELFF. CDR3 coding DNA: TGCGCCAGCAGCTACCCTGCGGGAGGGCCCGGCGGGGAGCTGTTTTTT. The variable domain in full, with the rest retrieved from reference TRBV5-1 and TRBJ2-2, is KAGVTQTPRYLIKTRGQQVTLSCSPISGHRSVSWYQQTPGQGLQFLFEYFSETQRNKGNFPGRFSGRQFSNSRSEMNVSTLELGDSALYLCASSYPAGGPGGELFFGEGSRLTVL.

On this clone: This specimen includes other DNA sequences encoding the same CDR3. The rearrangement links TRBV7-3 to TRBJ2-2; no firm D call. The CDR3 totals 12 residues. Germline loops: CDR1 SGHTA, CDR2 FQGTGA. Trimming left V 5 bases short and J 5 bases short, with 6 bases between. The CDR3 sequence: CASSPRTGELFF. The CDR3 coding sequence is TGTGCCAGCAGCCCCCGTACCGGGGAGCTGTTTTTT.

The CDR3 is CASSLLFSDRENTEAFF. The CDR3 DNA reads TGTGCCAGCAGTTTATTGTTCTCGGACAGGGAGAACACTGAAGCTTTCTTT. This chain connects TRBV27 to TRBJ1-1; 8 bases map to TRBD1. Looked up from germline, CDR1 is MNHEY and CDR2 is SMNVEV (reference sequence). V gave up 1 base and J gave up 1 base; unmatched junction bases: 8. The CDR3 length is 17 residues.

The V gene is TRBV13, the J gene TRBJ1-2; D not certain. In germline, CDR1 is PRHDT, CDR2 FYEKMQ (reference sequence). With 3 bases removed from V and 4 bases from J, the gap between germline ends came to 3 bases. The length of the CDR3 is 11 residues. CDR3 in DNA: TGTGCCAGCAGCTTGGGCTATGGCTACACCTTC. Protein product: CASSLGYGYTF.

The J gene is TRBJ2-7, the V gene TRBV7-9; D remains ambiguous. Per the germline V gene, CDR1 is SEHNR and CDR2 is FQNEAQ (reference sequence). The CDR3 contains 12 residues. V was clipped by 3 bases and J by 5 bases, with 8 bases between them. CDR3 protein: CASSFLIHEQYF. CDR3 bases: TGTGCCAGCAGCTTCCTTATCCACGAGCAGTACTTC.

This rearrangement joins TRBV28 to TRBJ1-4; D is unclear. CDR3 length: 9 residues. V lost 1 base, J lost 14 bases, and 2 bases lay in between. Germline V lookup: CDR1 MDHEN, CDR2 SYDVKM. The CDR3 nucleotides are TGTGCCAGCAGTTTATCTCTGTTTTTT. This translates into CASSLSLFF.

The CDR3 DNA sequence: TGTGCCAGCACTTTCGGGGTTACGCAGTATTTT. Translated, it gives CASTFGVTQYF. The chain uses TRBV27 and TRBJ2-3; the D gene is possibly TRBD2 (5 bases). Germline V lookup: CDR1 MNHEY, CDR2 SMNVEV (reference sequence). This CDR3 region has 11 residues. Trimming removed 7 bases at V and 8 bases at J, with 10 bases between.